The T cell receptor beta chain described here comes from a study of shared clonotypes between healthy human individuals (dated by TCRdb to the early 2020s). About the full investigation: The cohort included three men and a couple of women between 18 and 49 years of age. Each donor's leukapheresis produced roughly between roughly 0.94 and 9.5 billion PBMCs. The study deeply sequenced blood TCR repertoires of about 5 healthy adults to estimate repertoire size and the extent of clonotype sharing between individuals. To increase sequencing depth and limit assay-specific biases, different laboratories used diverse techniques to prepare libraries and sequence TCR repertoires. Per donor, three plates each were used for CD4 naive and CD4 memory, two for CD8 naive, and one for CD8 memory.

CD8 naive samples consisted of CD45RO-negative cells that were positively selected for CCR7, yielding a CD45RA+CCR7+ population without TemRA cells. The donors were healthy, HIV-negative adults with no recently reported acute infections or vaccinations. All donors were Caucasian adults living in Nashville, Tennessee, USA. After blood collection by leukapheresis, PBMCs were isolated using Ficoll-Histopaque density gradient centrifugation and then cryopreserved in the vapor phase of liquid nitrogen. Purity and quantity of every magnetically sorted T cell population were checked by analytical flow cytometry. Genomic DNA was isolated from each sorted fraction and quantified by UV absorbance on a Nanodrop 2000c. With respect to this clone: Its antigen specificity is not known. Base qualities are missing; no much larger clone stands one base away.

Using the deep immunoSEQ assay, TCR CDR3 regions were amplified from genomic DNA by multiplex PCR. For each cell subset, the extracted genomic DNA was distributed evenly across all wells of several immunoSEQ 96-well plates, and each plate served as one replicate. For sorted subsets, each replicate PCR was loaded with 200 ng genomic DNA, equivalent to 25,000 to 35,000 T cell genomes. Purified libraries were measured with a Qubit 3.0 fluorometer, size-checked on a Bioanalyzer 2100, and measured again with the KAPA Library Quantification kit. Every immunoSEQ 96-well plate was sequenced on a dedicated single-read 150-cycle Illumina NextSeq 550 flow cell. The original pipeline was this. Because the immunoSEQ output included only junctional sequences and no quality scores, the filtering could not be the same as the filtering used for full-length reads. To assign V/J genes and CDR3, sequences were annotated against IMGT germline references using PyIR, a Python wrapper for IgBLAST v1.9. Any read was removed if the V/J assignment was weak (E-value above 1e-6), the CDR3 was missing, or the read contained stop codons, out-of-frame junctions, or ambiguous translated residues. V3J clonotypes were defined as sequences sharing an identical inferred V gene, J gene, and CDR3 amino acid sequence. To compute the percentage overlap between repertoires, the number of shared unique clonotypes was divided by the size of the smaller repertoire. Richness of each repertoire was evaluated using RTK rarefaction, the Chao1 estimator, and Recon v2.1 estimates of unobserved clonotypes. For all TCRbeta clonotypes obtained by the gDNA method from a few donors, generation probabilities were computed with OLGA. Here the immuneACCESS table is served through TCRdb, limited to in-frame sequences with V and J called. Missing clones are a known gap in these copies; in checked studies unresolved V genes cover under half, and the rest lacks a known reason. That table gives V, J and clone size, and the DNA gave D and trimming. The sample table holds approximately 720,000 clones, of which about 90% were seen once. 24% of the sample is held by the ten biggest clonotypes.

Taken from cysteine to phenylalanine, the CDR3 has 13 residues. Only the CDR3 DNA is retained, 39 bases long and in frame from the first base. The germline V gene encodes CDR1 PRHDT and CDR2 FYEKMQ (reference sequence). From V the trimming removes 5 bases and from J it removes 5 bases, while the gene matches leave 4 bases of the junction unaccounted for. Study-level results and caveats: When a few donors were compared, the shared fraction of clonotypes was roughly 4.8% for naive CD4, 3.5% to 4% for naive CD8, 2.3% for memory CD4, and 0.35% to 0.5% for memory CD8. Higher generation probabilities were observed for clonotypes shared by all four sorted-subset donors than for non-shared clonotypes. Because the study included only a small number of donors, the genetic and exposure-history diversity represented was limited. Sampling was restricted to blood, and TCR repertoires in tissues likely differ from the TCR repertoires found in blood. Pairwise subsampling led to the expectation that sequencing depth would affect the degree of clonotype sharing among donors. Rarefaction of sorted-subset datasets indicated incomplete sequencing despite the large sequencing depth. Estimated clonotype richness was generally larger for naive than for memory subsets.

Sequencing input: naive CD8+ T cells sorted from blood. Per the publication, the cell subset or site label means: CD45RA+CCR7+. The sequence links TRBV13 to TRBJ2-5, with 8 junctional bases fitting TRBD1. The TCR sequence derives from a man aged 25 to 45 in good health. The CDR3 reads CASSPDRGETQYF. The sequence in DNA is TGTGCCAGCAGCCCAGACAGGGGTGAGACCCAGTACTTC.